These 24 T cell receptor beta chains share one sample of origin, sequenced in a study of blood T cell repertoires in COVID-19. Only in-frame clones appear in the TCRdb table, and some are missing; sequencing was by immunoSEQ multiplex PCR. The data show more than 150,000 clones, with about nine tenths seen just once and more than 20% held by the top ten. Sequenced: peripheral blood. The receptors originated from a man aged 65-85 years with active or convalescent COVID-19.

Only a few counts were recorded for this clone. The chain recombines TRBV11-3 with TRBJ2-7, with D perhaps TRBD1 (5 bases). This CDR3 is 14 amino acids long. Trimming cost V 1 base and J 6 bases, with 13 bases left between them. The germline gives CDR1 SGHNT, CDR2 YENEEA. The CDR3 DNA sequence: TGTGCCAGCAGCTTAGGGGGCGCGTTCGGCGAGCAGTACTTC. This encodes CASSLGGAFGEQYF.

The chain carries TRBV30 and TRBJ1-4; no clear D gene. The CDR3 has 14 amino acids. V lost 3 bases, J lost 2 bases, and 10 bases lay in between. Germline values: CDR1 GTSNPN, CDR2 SVGIG (reference sequence). The CDR3 DNA follows: TGTGCCTGGAGCGCTCCCGGGACTAATGAAAAACTGTTTTTT. Its translation is CAWSAPGTNEKLFF.

This sequence joins TRBV6-5 and TRBJ2-3, with no clear D. Germline CDR1 reads MNHEY; CDR2 reads SVGAGI. The CDR3 is 13 amino acids. Trimming cost V 6 bases and J 0 bases, with 7 bases left between them. DNA for the CDR3: TGTGCCAGCAGATCACACAGCACAGATACGCAGTATTTT. It encodes CASRSHSTDTQYF.

The J gene is TRBJ1-2, the V gene TRBV19, with a tentative D call TRBD1 (5 bases). CDR3 length equals 14 residues. Between the trimmed V and J ends, which lost 3 bases and 4 bases, there was a span of 12 bases. CDR1 LNHDA and CDR2 SQIVND come from the germline V gene (reference sequence). The CDR3 nucleotides read TGTGCCAGTAGTATTCGGGAGGGGCTCTATGGCTACACCTTC. This gives the protein CASSIREGLYGYTF.

CDR3 DNA: TGTGCCAGCAGCTTCGGGACAGACTATGGCTACACCTTC. Translating gives CASSFGTDYGYTF. The chain recombines TRBV7-2 with TRBJ1-2; 7 bases are a match to TRBD1. There are 13 residues in the CDR3. Germline CDR1 reads SGHTA; CDR2 reads FQGNSA. V lost 3 bases to trimming and J lost 3 bases; unmatched junction nucleotides: 1.

The V call is TRBV5-5, the J call TRBJ2-1, with 11 bases fitting TRBD1. The length of the CDR3 is 15 residues. With 4 bases clipped from V and 5 bases from J, the junction kept 5 bases outside the gene matches. Germline CDR1 and CDR2: SGHKS and YYEKEE (reference sequence). CDR3 amino acids: CASSLGQGVDNEQFF. CDR3 coding DNA: TGTGCCAGCAGCCTGGGACAGGGGGTGGACAATGAGCAGTTCTTC.

This chain uses TRBV7-2 with TRBJ2-7; D is perhaps TRBD1 (5 bases). The V end was cut by 3 bases, the J end by 2 bases, with 14 bases between. Germline CDR1 SGHTA, CDR2 FQGNSA. The CDR3 is 15 residues long. The CDR3 region is CASSFFSTDTYEQYF. Written as DNA, the CDR3 is TGTGCCAGCAGCTTTTTTTCGACAGACACCTACGAGCAGTACTTC.

The chain carries TRBV19 and TRBJ1-5, with a possible D match to TRBD1 (5 bases). The CDR3 loop spans 16 amino acids. From germline, CDR1 is LNHDA and CDR2 SQIVND (reference sequence). Trimming took off 0 bases at V and 3 bases at J, with 12 bases between the two ends. The CDR3 spells CASSIDHTGINQPQHF. In DNA, the CDR3 is TGTGCCAGTAGTATAGATCACACAGGAATCAATCAGCCCCAGCATTTT. Combining the CDR3 with reference TRBV19 and TRBJ1-5 gives the whole variable domain DGGITQSPKYLFRKEGQNVTLSCEQNLNHDAMYWYRQDPGQGLRLIYYSQIVNDFQKGDIAEGYSVSREKKESFPLTVTSAQKNPTAFYLCASSIDHTGINQPQHFGDGTRLSIL.

This chain connects TRBV5-1 to TRBJ1-4; D is unclear. Germline V gene lookup returns CDR1 SGHRS and CDR2 YFSETQ. This CDR3 region has 16 residues. Trimming left V 0 bases short and J 5 bases short, with 14 bases between. CDR3 sequence reads: CASSLDSYRGNEKLFF. The DNA of the CDR3 is TGCGCCAGCAGCTTGGATTCCTACCGAGGCAATGAAAAACTGTTTTTT.

This clone was found once. J is TRBJ1-6 and V is TRBV7-8, with 10 bases lining up with TRBD1. Germline-derived CDR1 and CDR2 are SGHVS and FQNEAQ. The length of the CDR3 is 16 residues. V was clipped by 5 bases and J by 6 bases; unmatched bases: 7. The CDR3 here is CASSAHRDRGNSPLHF. The DNA of the CDR3 is TGTGCCAGCAGCGCCCACCGGGACAGGGGTAATTCACCCCTCCACTTT.

The chain recombines TRBV6-6 with TRBJ2-5, with 11 bases that match TRBD1. The CDR3 has 15 residues. The trim removed 2 bases at V and 4 bases at J, leaving 3 bases unmatched. Germline V gene sequence: CDR1 MNHNY, CDR2 SVGAGI (reference sequence). The CDR3 sequence: CASSYRTGGAETQYF. CDR3 sequence (DNA): TGTGCCAGCAGTTACCGGACAGGGGGCGCAGAGACCCAGTACTTC.

This chain joins TRBV11-2 and TRBJ2-3; a weak D match, TRBD2 (7 bases). Germline loops: CDR1 SGHAT, CDR2 FQNNGV. V lost 5 bases to trimming and J lost 2 bases, with 26 bases between them. The CDR3 has 19 amino acids. DNA of the CDR3: TGTGCCAGCAGCCCCTCGGCAGATTACCGGGGGGCCTCCACAGATACGCAGTATTTT. It encodes CASSPSADYRGASTDTQYF.

This chain links TRBV2 with TRBJ1-1; the D is unclear. CDR1 and CDR2 from the germline V gene are SNHLY and FYNNEI. This CDR3 has 14 residues. The germline V and J ends were trimmed by 5 bases and 0 bases, with 10 bases remaining between them. For the CDR3, the DNA is TGTGCCAGCAGTCTTCGACACATGAACACTGAAGCTTTCTTT. It yields the protein CASSLRHMNTEAFF.

J is TRBJ2-7 and V is TRBV4-1; D gene ambiguous. The germline V gene has CDR1 MGHRA and CDR2 YSYEKL. Trimming cost V 4 bases and J 3 bases, with 13 bases left between them. The CDR3 contains 14 residues. This chain's CDR3 is CASSPQAGFYEQYF. In DNA form, the CDR3 reads TGCGCCAGCAGCCCTCAGGCCGGTTTCTACGAGCAGTACTTC.

This chain joins TRBV15 and TRBJ1-2, with 9 bases matching TRBD1. The ends lost 5 bases at V and 7 bases at J; junction bases unmatched: 11. This CDR3 comprises 15 residues. Germline V gene sequence: CDR1 LNHNV, CDR2 YYDKDF (reference sequence). CDR3 sequence: CATSVTGTGIRGYTF. The CDR3 coding sequence is TGTGCCACCAGCGTGACCGGGACAGGGATTCGTGGCTACACCTTC.

The chain couples TRBV18 to TRBJ1-5, with 8 bases identical to TRBD1. From germline, CDR1 is KGHSH and CDR2 LQKENI. This CDR3 has 17 residues. Trimming cost V 3 bases and J 0 bases; bases outside gene matches: 7. The CDR3 nucleotides read TGTGCCAGCTCACCGAATACAGGGGGTAGTAGCAATCAGCCCCAGCATTTT. Amino acid sequence: CASSPNTGGSSNQPQHF.

V usage is TRBV5-1 and J usage is TRBJ1-1; unclear D gene. This CDR3 is built from 14 residues. Per germline, CDR1 SGHRS and CDR2 YFSETQ. V lost 0 bases and J 3 bases, leaving 9 bases between the germline ends. This chain's CDR3 is CASSLGLWDTEAFF. In nucleotides, the CDR3 is TGCGCCAGCAGCTTGGGACTCTGGGACACTGAAGCTTTCTTT.

The rearrangement links TRBV18 to TRBJ2-7; D might be TRBD1 (5 bases). This CDR3 has 13 amino acids. CDR1 and CDR2 from the germline V gene are KGHSH and LQKENI. V was trimmed by 2 bases and J by 3 bases, leaving 8 bases between them. The CDR3 sequence: CASSPGADYEQYF. For the CDR3, the DNA is TGTGCCAGCTCACCAGGGGCCGACTACGAGCAGTACTTC.

The gene calls are TRBV5-1 and TRBJ1-2; 8 positions agree with TRBD1. Germline CDR1 is SGHRS and CDR2 is YFSETQ. The trim removed 4 bases at V and 6 bases at J, leaving 11 bases unmatched. CDR3 length: 15 amino acids. The CDR3 reads CASSAEIWDRHGYTF. For the CDR3, the DNA is TGCGCCAGCAGCGCTGAAATCTGGGACAGGCATGGCTACACCTTC. The full variable domain, its missing parts supplied by reference TRBV5-1 and TRBJ1-2, is KAGVTQTPRYLIKTRGQQVTLSCSPISGHRSVSWYQQTPGQGLQFLFEYFSETQRNKGNFPGRFSGRQFSNSRSEMNVSTLELGDSALYLCASSAEIWDRHGYTFGSGTRLTVV.

The chain has TRBV19 and TRBJ1-5, with D perhaps TRBD1 (5 bases). The germline V gene has CDR1 LNHDA and CDR2 SQIVND (reference sequence). The CDR3 runs to 15 residues. V was clipped by 10 bases and J by 4 bases, with 20 bases between them. DNA for the CDR3: TGTGCCACCTTACCCAAGTCAGGGATTAATCAGCCCCAGCATTTT. Its translation is CATLPKSGINQPQHF.

V is TRBV27 and J is TRBJ1-2, with D possibly TRBD1 on 5 matching bases. There are 15 residues in the CDR3. Germline loops: CDR1 MNHEY, CDR2 SMNVEV (reference sequence). V was clipped by 3 bases and J by 4 bases, with 15 bases between them. In nucleotides, the CDR3 is TGTGCCAGCAGTTTCCAGGGAAGAAGGGGCTATGGCTACACCTTC. This encodes CASSFQGRRGYGYTF.

The chain's CDR3 is CASSPRQNSPLHF. The CDR3 nucleotides are TGTGCCAGCAGCCCCCGACAGAACTCACCCCTCCACTTT. This chain connects TRBV7-2 to TRBJ1-6; maybe TRBD1 (5 bases). V dropped 5 bases and J dropped 10 bases, with 12 bases sitting between them. The CDR3 extends over 13 amino acids. Germline assignment: CDR1 SGHTA and CDR2 FQGNSA.

This clone has more than one count but fewer than ten. The genes are TRBV18 and TRBJ1-2; 7 bases align to TRBD1. Germline V CDR1 and CDR2: KGHSH, LQKENI. V was clipped by 1 base and J by 8 bases; unmatched bases: 7. The CDR3 has 14 amino acids. CDR3 amino acids: CASSPQGTAIGYTF. DNA for the CDR3: TGTGCCAGCTCACCACAGGGGACAGCGATAGGCTACACCTTC.

V is TRBV7-9 and J is TRBJ1-2; D is ambiguous. The germline gives CDR1 SEHNR, CDR2 FQNEAQ (reference sequence). The CDR3 is 12 amino acids. V dropped 1 base and J dropped 8 bases, with 8 bases sitting between them. For the CDR3, the DNA is TGTGCCAGCAGCTTAGTCAACACAGGCTACACCTTC. The encoded protein is CASSLVNTGYTF.